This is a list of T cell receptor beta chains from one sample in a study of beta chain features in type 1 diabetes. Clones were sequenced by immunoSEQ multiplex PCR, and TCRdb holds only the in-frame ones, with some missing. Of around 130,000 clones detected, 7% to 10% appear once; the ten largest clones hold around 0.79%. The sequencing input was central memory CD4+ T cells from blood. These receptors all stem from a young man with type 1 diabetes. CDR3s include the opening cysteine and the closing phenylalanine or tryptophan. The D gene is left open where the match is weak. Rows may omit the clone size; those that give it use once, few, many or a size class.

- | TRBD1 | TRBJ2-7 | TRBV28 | CASSLLGTGNNEQYF | TGTGCCAGCAGTTTATTAGGGACAGGTAACAACGAGCAGTACTTC
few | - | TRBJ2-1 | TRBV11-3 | CASSFRGSTSYNEQFF | TGTGCCAGCAGCTTTCGGGGGTCGACCTCCTACAATGAGCAGTTCTTC
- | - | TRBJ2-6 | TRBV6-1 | CASSEALRVSGANVLTF | TGTGCCAGCAGTGAAGCGCTTCGGGTATCCGGGGCCAACGTCCTGACTTTC
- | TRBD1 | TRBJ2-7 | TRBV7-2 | CASRLSGTGGYEQYF | TGTGCCAGCAGATTGAGCGGGACAGGGGGCTACGAGCAGTACTTC
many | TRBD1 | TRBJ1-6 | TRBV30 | CAWAGTGNSPLHF | TGTGCCTGGGCCGGGACAGGGAATTCACCCCTCCACTTT
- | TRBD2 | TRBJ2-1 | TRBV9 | CASSTLGLAGTGQFF | TGTGCCAGCAGCACCCTTGGGCTAGCGGGAACCGGGCAGTTCTTC
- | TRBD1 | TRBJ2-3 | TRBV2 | CASSARTGATDTQYF | TGTGCCAGCAGTGCGCGGACAGGGGCCACAGATACGCAGTATTTT
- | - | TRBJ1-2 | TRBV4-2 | CASSQEPNREISYGYTF | TGTGCCAGCAGCCAAGAACCCAACAGGGAGATCAGCTATGGCTACACCTTC
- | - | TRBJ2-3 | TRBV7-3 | CASSLGTRRTDTQYF | TGTGCCAGCAGCCTCGGGACTCGGCGCACAGATACGCAGTATTTT
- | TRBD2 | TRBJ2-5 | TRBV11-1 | CASSFGGGRETQYF | TGTGCCAGCAGCTTTGGCGGGGGGAGGGAGACCCAGTACTTC
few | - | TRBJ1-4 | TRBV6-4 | CASSDSTRGSEKLFF | TGTGCCAGCAGTGACTCGACCAGGGGCAGTGAAAAACTGTTTTTT
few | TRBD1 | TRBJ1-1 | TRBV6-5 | CASSADRDTEAFF | TGTGCCAGCAGCGCGGACAGGGACACTGAAGCTTTCTTT
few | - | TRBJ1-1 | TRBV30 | CAWGRGMNTEAFF | TGTGCCTGGGGGCGGGGCATGAACACTGAAGCTTTCTTT
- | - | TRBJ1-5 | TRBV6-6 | CASSYKDSNQPQHF | TGTGCCAGCAGTTACAAGGACTCCAATCAGCCCCAGCATTTT
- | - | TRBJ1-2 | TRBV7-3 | CASRARDTNYGYTF | TGCGCCAGCAGGGCCAGGGATACTAACTATGGCTACACCTTC
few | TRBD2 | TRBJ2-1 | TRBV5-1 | CASSLTSGEFEQFF | TGCGCCAGCAGCTTGACCAGCGGGGAGTTTGAGCAGTTCTTC
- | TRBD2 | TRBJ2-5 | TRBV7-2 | CASSRTSGETQYF | TGTGCCAGCAGCCGGACTAGTGGGGAGACCCAGTACTTC
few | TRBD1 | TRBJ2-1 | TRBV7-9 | CASSFDRGSIYNEQFF | TGTGCCAGCAGCTTCGACAGGGGGAGCATCTACAATGAGCAGTTCTTC
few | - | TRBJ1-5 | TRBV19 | CASSIDPGHRPQHF | TGTGCCAGTAGTATCGATCCAGGTCATAGGCCCCAGCATTTT
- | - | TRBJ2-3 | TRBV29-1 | CSGSFGGTTDTQYF | TGCAGCGGGTCTTTCGGGGGAACGACAGATACGCAGTATTTT
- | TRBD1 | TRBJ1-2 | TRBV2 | CASAVRGQGDYGYTF | TGTGCCAGCGCGGTCCGAGGACAGGGGGACTATGGCTACACCTTC
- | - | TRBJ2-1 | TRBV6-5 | CASSYSILAEYNEQFF | TGTGCCAGCAGTTACTCCATACTAGCAGAATACAATGAGCAGTTCTTC
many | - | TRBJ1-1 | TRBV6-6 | CASSYPHRENTEAFF | TGTGCCAGCAGTTACCCGCACAGGGAGAACACTGAAGCTTTCTTT
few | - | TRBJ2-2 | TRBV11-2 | CASSPLGASGTGELFF | TGTGCCAGCAGCCCACTGGGGGCCTCGGGCACCGGGGAGCTGTTTTTT
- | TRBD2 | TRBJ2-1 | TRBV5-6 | CASSSTPGLAVYNEQFF | TGTGCCAGCAGCTCCACGCCGGGACTAGCGGTCTACAATGAGCAGTTCTTC
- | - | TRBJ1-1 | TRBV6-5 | CASSFRGMNTEAFF | TGTGCCAGCAGTTTTCGGGGGATGAACACTGAAGCTTTCTTT
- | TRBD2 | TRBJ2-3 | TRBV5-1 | CASRPSGASTDTQYF | TGCGCCAGTCGTCCTAGCGGGGCGAGCACAGATACGCAGTATTTT
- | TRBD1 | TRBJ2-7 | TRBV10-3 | CAISLGQGDYEQYF | TGTGCCATCAGTTTAGGACAGGGGGACTACGAGCAGTACTTC
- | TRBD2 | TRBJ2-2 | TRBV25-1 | CASSDPGGFTGELFF | TGTGCCAGCAGTGACCCGGGGGGGTTCACCGGGGAGCTGTTTTTT
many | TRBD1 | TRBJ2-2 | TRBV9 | CASRTGSGELFF | TGTGCCAGCAGGACAGGGAGCGGGGAGCTGTTTTTT
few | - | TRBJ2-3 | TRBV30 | CAWNGGSSDTQYF | TGTGCCTGGAATGGAGGATCGTCCGATACGCAGTATTTT
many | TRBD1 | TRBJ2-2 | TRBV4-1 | CASSLGQGAQTGELFF | TGCGCCAGCAGCCTGGGACAGGGGGCGCAGACCGGGGAGCTGTTTTTT
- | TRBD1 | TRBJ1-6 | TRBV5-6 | CASSWGQGRPLHF | TGTGCCAGCAGCTGGGGACAGGGTAGACCCCTCCACTTT
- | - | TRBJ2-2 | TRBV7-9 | CASTKGSGDTGELFF | TGTGCCAGCACCAAGGGCTCAGGGGACACCGGGGAGCTGTTTTTT
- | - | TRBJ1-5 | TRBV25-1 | CASSPPGSTGGTQPQHF | TGTGCCAGCAGTCCTCCGGGTAGTACGGGGGGCACGCAGCCCCAGCATTTT
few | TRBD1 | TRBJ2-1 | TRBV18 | CASSRDSSNEQFF | TGTGCCAGCTCACGGGACAGTTCCAATGAGCAGTTCTTC
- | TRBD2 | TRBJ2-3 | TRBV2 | CASGTSGGVTDTQYF | TGTGCCAGCGGGACTAGCGGGGGGGTTACAGATACGCAGTATTTT
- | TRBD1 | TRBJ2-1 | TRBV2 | CATRQGTYNEQFF | TGTGCCACCAGACAGGGTACCTACAATGAGCAGTTCTTC
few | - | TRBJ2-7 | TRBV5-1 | CASATGVMSYEQYF | TGCGCCAGTGCGACGGGAGTTATGAGCTACGAGCAGTACTTC
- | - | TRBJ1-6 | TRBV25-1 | CASSSGGGGHSPLHF | TGTGCCAGCAGTTCAGGTGGGGGAGGGCACTCACCCCTCCACTTT
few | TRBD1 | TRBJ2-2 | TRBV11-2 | CASQQGARSGELFF | TGTGCCAGCCAACAGGGGGCTCGGAGCGGGGAGCTGTTTTTT
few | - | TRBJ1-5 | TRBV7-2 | CASSTRGNQPQHF | TGTGCCAGCAGCACCAGGGGCAATCAGCCCCAGCATTTT
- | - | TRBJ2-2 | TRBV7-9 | CASSRLLEGWLFF | TGTGCCAGCAGCCGGCTCCTGGAGGGTTGGCTGTTTTTT
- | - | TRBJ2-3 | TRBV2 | CASSGGPTDTQYF | TGTGCCAGCAGTGGAGGCCCCACAGATACGCAGTATTTT